The 10 T cell receptor beta chains below come from one sample, sequenced in a study of cytomegalovirus exposure and HLA in healthy donors. Libraries were prepared by immunoSEQ multiplex PCR; TCRdb keeps only in-frame clonotypes and omits some of them. The table has around 70,000 clones, roughly 94% seen once. Specimen: PBMCs. These TCRs come from a woman under 30 in good health and CMV-seropositive.

In its sample, this clone was seen once. The chain has TRBV6-4 and TRBJ1-6; TRBD1 might be the D (6 bases). The CDR3 contains 15 residues. V dropped 3 bases and J dropped 6 bases, with 12 bases sitting between them. CDR1 is MRHNA, CDR2 SNTAGT, per germline. This CDR3 is CASSEQGQGNSPLHF. The CDR3 DNA is TGTGCCAGCAGTGAGCAGGGGCAGGGTAATTCACCCCTCCACTTT.

V gene TRBV21-1 combines with J gene TRBJ1-5. TRBV21-1 is listed as a pseudogene. CDR3 length: 21 residues. The CDR3 DNA reads TGTGCCAGCAGCAAAGAATTCGAAGGAGGAGGGGCAGCGACTAGCAATCAGCCCCAGCATTTT. Amino acid sequence: CASSKEFEGGGAATSNQPQHF.

This clone showed up just once. The chain has TRBV9 and TRBJ2-7; 8 positions match TRBD1. The V and J ends lost 5 bases and 2 bases, in that order; junction bases with no gene match: 9. The CDR3 length is 15 residues. Germline CDR1 reads SGDLS; CDR2 reads YYNGEE. The CDR3 reads CASSTGTGNTYEQYF. CDR3 nucleotide sequence: TGTGCCAGCAGTACCGGGACAGGTAATACCTACGAGCAGTACTTC.

The V gene is TRBV29-1, the J gene TRBJ2-5, with a weak D call TRBD1 (6 bases). V lost 1 base to trimming and J lost 5 bases, with 14 bases between them. Germline CDR1 SQVTM, CDR2 ANQGSEA. This CDR3 comprises 14 residues. For the CDR3, the DNA is TGCAGCGTTGAAGGTAAAGGGGGAAGGGAGACCCAGTACTTC. Its translation is CSVEGKGGRETQYF.

The genes are TRBV29-1 and TRBJ2-3; D unclear. Trimming took 7 bases from V and 6 from J, leaving 8 bases between them. The V gene's germline CDR1 is SQVTM and CDR2 ANQGSEA. The CDR3 is made up of 10 amino acids. CDR3: CSAREDTQYF. In nucleotides, the CDR3 is TGCAGCGCCCGAGAGGATACGCAGTATTTT.

The chain uses TRBV5-6 and TRBJ2-1; TRBD1 matches 8 bases. Germline V gene sequence: CDR1 SGHDT, CDR2 YYEEEE. The CDR3 has 15 residues. V lost 3 bases and J lost 12; bases outside the gene matches: 14. The CDR3 DNA is TGTGCCAGCAGCTCCGCCACAGGGGGGCCAGGGGGGCAGTTCTTC. This encodes CASSSATGGPGGQFF.

The chain joins TRBV19 to TRBJ2-1; TRBD2 aligns across 12 bases. The trim removed 4 bases at V and 5 bases at J, leaving 12 bases unmatched. Germline V gene sequence: CDR1 LNHDA, CDR2 SQIVND (reference sequence). The CDR3 covers 18 residues. For the CDR3, the DNA is TGTGCCAGTAGTAGAAGACTAGCGGGAGAGGCGGTAGACAATGAGCAGTTCTTC. Residues: CASSRRLAGEAVDNEQFF.

The chain couples TRBV5-3 to TRBJ1-1; D ambiguous. TRBV5-3 is recorded as an ORF, its role being uncertain. Trimming shortened V by 0 bases and J by 0 bases, and 12 bases separated the two germline ends. This CDR3 contains 16 residues. The CDR3 bases are TGTGCCAGAAGCTTGGTAGCAGAGCCGATGAACACTGAAGCTTTCTTT. Its translation: CARSLVAEPMNTEAFF.

The CDR3 DNA reads as TGTGCCAGTAGCGCGACAGAAAACTATGGCTACACCTTC. Translating it yields CASSATENYGYTF. The V gene is TRBV19, the J gene TRBJ1-2, with D possibly TRBD1 on 5 matching bases. Germline V gene sequence: CDR1 LNHDA, CDR2 SQIVND (reference sequence). The V end was cut by 6 bases, the J end by 2 bases, with 10 bases between. The CDR3 consists of 13 residues.

This chain joins TRBV30 and TRBJ1-2, with D unresolved. Germline values: CDR1 GTSNPN, CDR2 SVGIG (reference sequence). With 4 bases removed from V and 4 bases from J, the gap between germline ends came to 7 bases. The CDR3 is 11 amino acids. CDR3 nucleotide sequence: TGTGCCTGGAAGAAGAGCTATGGCTACACCTTC. It codes for CAWKKSYGYTF. Full variable domain (rest looked up from reference TRBV30 and TRBJ1-2): SQTIHQWPATLVQPVGSPLSLECTVEGTSNPNLYWYRQAAGRGLQLLFYSVGIGQISSEVPQNLSASRPQDRQFILSSKKLLLSDSGFYLCAWKKSYGYTFGSGTRLTVV.